The rows below give T cell receptor beta chains drawn from one sample of a study of blood T cells in healthy people across ages. TCRdb analysed the 5' RACE reads with MiXCR anew, one entry per CDR3 protein. The sample contains fewer than 2,000,000 distinct CDR3 sequences, about two fifths of which appear only once. Sequencing was done on a sample of blood. The receptors stem from a human donor in good health. Each CDR3 is given with its conserved first and last residue. D genes are given only for firm matches. Clone size is shown for a subset of rows, as once, few, many or a class of expanded clone.

j_call,v_call,clone_size,d_call,cdr3_nt,cdr3_aa
TRBJ1-2,TRBV12-3/TRBV12-4,few,.,TGTGCCAGCAGTTTAGCCATTACAGCGACCTATGGCTACACCTTC,CASSLAITATYGYTF
TRBJ2-5,TRBV11-3,.,.,TGTGCCAGCAGCTTATATGGGCGGGAAGAGACCCAGTACTTC,CASSLYGREETQYF
TRBJ1-6,TRBV6-4,few,.,TGTGCCAGCAGTGAACAGGGAGAAGGCTCACCCCTCCACTTT,CASSEQGEGSPLHF
TRBJ2-5,TRBV7-2,few,.,TGTGCCAGCAGTTCACCCGGGCCCACGACCCAGTACTTC,CASSSPGPTTQYF
TRBJ2-2,TRBV29-1,.,.,TGCAGCGTTGAAGATCCGAGTCAGGGAGACACCGGGGAGCTGTTTTTT,CSVEDPSQGDTGELFF
TRBJ1-2,TRBV10-3,few,.,TGTGCCATCAGTGGGGGCTTTAACTATGGCTACACCTTC,CAISGGFNYGYTF
TRBJ2-7,TRBV20-1,.,TRBD1,TGCAGTGCCAGGACAGGGGCTAAATACGAGCAGTACTTC,CSARTGAKYEQYF
TRBJ2-7,TRBV18,few,.,TGTGCCAGCTCACCAAGGTCAGGGGGGCCGCTCTTGGACGAGCAGTACTTC,CASSPRSGGPLLDEQYF
TRBJ2-4,TRBV9,few,.,TGTGCCAGCAGCGTAGATGGTCTTCTAGCCAAAAACATTCAGTACTTC,CASSVDGLLAKNIQYF
TRBJ2-3,TRBV21-1,few,.,TGTGCCAGCAGCAAATCGGGGTCTTCCACAGATACGCAGTATTTT,CASSKSGSSTDTQYF